What follows are 30 T cell receptor beta chains derived from one specimen sequenced in a study of cytomegalovirus exposure and HLA in healthy donors. Primers included in the PCR were 60 Vbeta and 13 Jbeta primers. The data were produced by immunoSEQ multiplex PCR, yet TCRdb's version contains in-frame clones alone and is incomplete. The table records over 130,000 clones, 75% to 85% of them present only once. Sample: PBMCs. These receptors all stem from a woman between 40 and 55 years old in good health and CMV-seropositive.

The chain combines TRBV2 with TRBJ2-1; 7 bases are a match to TRBD2. V lost 7 bases to trimming and J lost 2 bases; unmatched junction nucleotides: 8. Germline V gene sequence: CDR1 SNHLY, CDR2 FYNNEI. The CDR3 runs 15 residues. The CDR3 sequence is CASIVGTTTYNEQFF. In DNA form, the CDR3 reads TGTGCCAGCATAGTAGGGACTACTACCTACAATGAGCAGTTCTTC.

The chain has TRBV11-3 and TRBJ2-1, with a tentative D call TRBD1 (6 bases). Germline CDR1 SGHNT, CDR2 YENEEA. The CDR3 has 17 amino acids. The V gene lost 5 bases and the J gene lost 5 bases, with 22 bases spanning the gap. The CDR3 region is CASSTSHGDTPHNEQFF. CDR3 coding DNA: TGTGCCAGCAGCACCTCTCACGGGGACACACCCCACAATGAGCAGTTCTTC. The complete variable domain, with remaining parts taken from reference TRBV11-3 and TRBJ2-1, reads EAGVVQSPRYKIIEKKQPVAFWCNPISGHNTLYWYLQNLGQGPELLIRYENEEAVDDSQLPKDRFSAERLKGVDSTLKIQPAELGDSAVYLCASSTSHGDTPHNEQFFGPGTRLTVL.

The chain couples TRBV19 to TRBJ1-5; 7 bases line up with TRBD1. CDR1 LNHDA and CDR2 SQIVND come from the germline V gene (reference sequence). The CDR3 is 14 residues long. The junction had 9 bases not matched to a gene; V was cut back by 4 bases and J by 9 bases. CDR3 bases: TGTGCCAGTAGTACCCAGACAGGGAGTGGGCCCCAGCATTTT. It encodes CASSTQTGSGPQHF.

This clone was seen only once. V usage is TRBV29-1 and J usage is TRBJ2-3, with 10 nucleotides matching TRBD2. CDR3 length: 15 amino acids. Germline CDR1 and CDR2: SQVTM and ANQGSEA. V shed 4 bases and J 4 bases; nucleotides not matched to a gene: 8. The CDR3 protein is CSVGTTSGMADTQYF. Written as DNA, the CDR3 is TGCAGCGTTGGAACAACTAGCGGGATGGCAGATACGCAGTATTTT.

The chain recombines TRBV15 with TRBJ1-5; perhaps TRBD1 as D (5 bases). The germline V gene encodes CDR1 LNHNV and CDR2 YYDKDF (reference sequence). With 1 base removed from V and 4 bases from J, the gap between germline ends came to 8 bases. The length of the CDR3 is 14 residues. CDR3 region: CATSRAGGNQPQHF. The CDR3 bases are TGTGCCACCAGCAGAGCCGGGGGTAATCAGCCCCAGCATTTT.

V and J are TRBV2 and TRBJ1-5; unclear D gene. This CDR3 comprises 13 residues. Germline CDR1 SNHLY, CDR2 FYNNEI. V was pared by 6 bases and J by 0 bases, with 6 bases between. CDR3: CASRADSNQPQHF. DNA of the CDR3: TGTGCCAGCAGGGCGGATAGCAATCAGCCCCAGCATTTT.

The chain recombines TRBV19 with TRBJ1-2, with TRBD1 matching 7 bases. V lost 3 bases and J lost 7; bases outside the gene matches: 5. Germline assignment: CDR1 LNHDA and CDR2 SQIVND (reference sequence). This CDR3 comprises 13 residues. CDR3 region: CASSITGAGGYTF. CDR3 in DNA: TGTGCCAGTAGTATTACAGGGGCTGGTGGCTACACCTTC.

This clone was seen a few times. The chain recombines TRBV30 with TRBJ2-1; 7 positions agree with TRBD1. Per germline, CDR1 GTSNPN and CDR2 SVGIG (reference sequence). Unmatched junction bases numbered 15, after V lost 3 bases and J lost 7 bases. The CDR3 is made up of 16 amino acids. The CDR3 spells CAWRGGQRPGANEQFF. As DNA, the CDR3 is TGTGCCTGGAGAGGGGGACAGAGACCCGGGGCGAATGAGCAGTTCTTC.

V gene TRBV15 combines with J gene TRBJ2-5; TRBD1 agrees at 7 bases. CDR1 is LNHNV, CDR2 YYDKDF, per germline (reference sequence). The CDR3 covers 13 residues. After removal of 7 bases from V and 2 bases from J, the junction contained 4 bases not matched to a gene. The CDR3: CATTSGQQETQYF. CDR3 sequence (DNA): TGTGCCACCACCTCGGGACAGCAAGAGACCCAGTACTTC.

The chain employs TRBV28 and TRBJ1-1; possible D gene TRBD1, 6 bases. With 5 bases removed from V and 6 bases from J, the gap between germline ends came to 19 bases. The CDR3 loop spans 15 amino acids. The germline CDR1 and CDR2 sequences are MDHEN and SYDVKM. CDR3 amino acids: CASSPGGALVAEAFF. The CDR3, as DNA: TGTGCCAGCAGTCCCGGGGGGGCTCTGGTAGCTGAAGCTTTCTTT.

The table lists this clone with a few counts. The chain carries TRBV25-1 and TRBJ2-7; weak D call: TRBD1 (6 bases). CDR1 is MGHDK, CDR2 SYGVNS, per germline. The CDR3 is made up of 16 amino acids. Trimming removed 8 bases at V and 2 bases at J, with 22 bases between. As DNA, the CDR3 is TGTGCCAGCGGGGTGGCTACCGGGACATCGGCCTACGAGCAGTACTTC. Residues: CASGVATGTSAYEQYF.

The V and J genes are TRBV7-2 and TRBJ1-5; 7 bases are a match to TRBD1. The CDR3 consists of 14 residues. The germline V gene encodes CDR1 SGHTA and CDR2 FQGNSA. Trimming removed 5 bases from V and 10 bases from J; junction bases left unmatched: 11. CDR3 residues: CASSPRQGTLPQHF. The CDR3 nucleotides are TGTGCCAGCAGCCCACGACAGGGCACTCTACCCCAGCATTTT.

The rearrangement uses TRBV2 and TRBJ2-3, with D uncertain. The CDR3 extends over 13 amino acids. Germline V gene data show CDR1 as SNHLY and CDR2 as FYNNEI. Between the trimmed V and J ends, which lost 2 bases and 2 bases, there was a span of 5 bases. The CDR3 sequence: CASSERYTDTQYF. DNA of the CDR3: TGTGCCAGCAGTGAACGCTACACAGATACGCAGTATTTT.

The chain is built from TRBV5-1 and TRBJ2-5, with 7 bases identical to TRBD1. The CDR3 totals 16 residues. Per germline, CDR1 SGHRS and CDR2 YFSETQ. V lost 0 bases, J lost 2 bases, and 7 bases stayed unmatched. CDR3 residues: CASSLGTGLRQETQYF. Written as DNA, the CDR3 is TGCGCCAGCAGCTTGGGGACAGGATTGCGACAAGAGACCCAGTACTTC.

This clone was observed a handful of times. Germline is not matched at one junction end, which may reflect a read error. This chain links TRBV5-6 with TRBJ2-7; 8 positions match TRBD2. CDR3 length equals 11 residues. Germline CDR1 reads SGHDT; CDR2 reads YYEEEE. DNA of the CDR3: TGTGCCAGCAGCTTGGGGACTAGCTGGGACTTC. It translates to CASSLGTSWDF. Using reference TRBV5-6 and TRBJ2-7 for the parts outside the CDR3, the full variable domain is DAGVTQSPTHLIKTRGQQVTLRCSPKSGHDTVSWYQQALGQGPQFIFQYYEEEERQRGNFPDRFSGHQFPNYSSELNVNALLLGDSALYLCASSLGTSWDFGPGTRLTVT.

The chain joins TRBV11-2 to TRBJ2-3; D might be TRBD1 (5 bases). The CDR3 sequence is 16 residues long. Trimming stripped 1 base from V and 2 bases from J, with 13 bases between. Germline V CDR1 and CDR2: SGHAT, FQNNGV. The CDR3 sequence is CASSLGQLSHTDTQYF. The CDR3 coding sequence is TGTGCCAGCAGCTTAGGACAGCTATCACACACAGATACGCAGTATTTT.

The chain joins TRBV7-8 to TRBJ2-5; D call uncertain. CDR1 and CDR2 (germline): SGHVS, FQNEAQ. The CDR3 consists of 13 residues. The V end was cut by 7 bases, the J end by 1 base, with 10 bases between. In DNA form, the CDR3 reads TGTGCCAGCAAGCTCCTAACCCAAGAGACCCAGTACTTC. It encodes CASKLLTQETQYF.

The chain couples TRBV6-6 to TRBJ2-1, with TRBD2 matching 10 bases. With V trimmed by 4 bases and J by 1 base, 1 base remained unmatched. The CDR3 is made up of 15 amino acids. Germline V CDR1 and CDR2: MNHNY, SVGAGI (reference sequence). DNA of the CDR3: TGTGCCAGCAGTTCTAGCGGGAGTTCCTACAATGAGCAGTTCTTC. Encoded protein: CASSSSGSSYNEQFF.

The chain combines TRBV21-1 with TRBJ2-5; the table names TRBD1, a call not compared with the DNA. TRBV21-1 is listed as a pseudogene. The CDR3 consists of 15 residues. CDR3 protein: CARGTGGPSQETQYF. CDR3 sequence (DNA): TGTGCCAGAGGGACAGGTGGCCCCAGCCAAGAGACCCAGTACTTC.

This clone appeared a few times. V usage is TRBV7-3 and J usage is TRBJ2-3, with 8 bases aligning to TRBD1. The germline V gene encodes CDR1 SGHTA and CDR2 FQGTGA. This CDR3 has 15 residues. V trimming: 6 bases; J trimming: 1 base; junction bases outside the gene matches: 6. The CDR3 protein is CASRSGGAGTDTQYF. The DNA of the CDR3 is TGTGCCAGCAGGTCAGGGGGCGCCGGCACAGATACGCAGTATTTT.

The rearrangement uses TRBV5-1 and TRBJ2-1; the D is unclear. The CDR3 runs to 12 residues. Germline V gene data show CDR1 as SGHRS and CDR2 as YFSETQ. Trimming removed 4 bases at V and 2 bases at J, with 4 bases between. The DNA of the CDR3 is TGCGCCAGCAGCATAACCTACAATGAGCAGTTCTTC. This gives the protein CASSITYNEQFF. The full variable domain, its missing parts supplied by reference TRBV5-1 and TRBJ2-1, is KAGVTQTPRYLIKTRGQQVTLSCSPISGHRSVSWYQQTPGQGLQFLFEYFSETQRNKGNFPGRFSGRQFSNSRSEMNVSTLELGDSALYLCASSITYNEQFFGPGTRLTVL.

This rearrangement joins TRBV11-2 to TRBJ2-5; TRBD1 might be the D (6 bases). CDR1 is SGHAT and CDR2 is FQNNGV in the germline V gene. V was trimmed by 3 bases and J by 5 bases, leaving 22 bases between them. This CDR3 is built from 17 residues. CDR3 loop: CASSFQSLGQQSETQYF. The DNA of the CDR3 is TGTGCCAGCAGCTTCCAATCTCTAGGACAGCAAAGTGAGACCCAGTACTTC.

For this clone: Mismatch with germline at one junction end may stem from a read error. V is TRBV4-1 and J is TRBJ1-2; 9 positions match TRBD1. Germline V gene sequence: CDR1 MGHRA, CDR2 YSYEKL. This CDR3 region has 15 residues. The DNA for the CDR3 is TGTGCCAGCAGCCAAGGACAGGGGAACGGGTATGGCTACACCTTC. This sequence encodes CASSQGQGNGYGYTF.

This clone has a handful of counts. The chain carries TRBV7-9 and TRBJ2-7, with D maybe TRBD2 (6 bases). Trimming cost V 3 bases and J 0 bases, with 15 bases left between them. The CDR3 is 16 residues long. Per the germline V gene, CDR1 is SEHNR and CDR2 is FQNEAQ (reference sequence). The CDR3 nucleotides read TGTGCCAGCAGCTTCATATTTGGGCGGGACTCCTACGAGCAGTACTTC. This codes for CASSFIFGRDSYEQYF.

The chain links TRBV7-8 to TRBJ1-1; D remains unclear. Germline assignment: CDR1 SGHVS and CDR2 FQNEAQ. The ends were cut back, 1 base at V and 8 bases at J, with 11 bases in the middle. This CDR3 has 13 residues. This CDR3 is CASSLVRVAEAFF. The CDR3, as DNA: TGTGCCAGCAGCTTAGTCCGGGTTGCCGAAGCTTTCTTT.

The gene calls are TRBV6-5 and TRBJ1-1; D unresolved. CDR1 and CDR2 from the germline V gene are MNHEY and SVGAGI. This CDR3 contains 13 residues. With 8 bases removed from V and 1 base from J, the gap between germline ends came to 11 bases. The CDR3 region has the DNA TGTGCCAGCCACTACGTTACGAACACTGAAGCTTTCTTT. Its translation is CASHYVTNTEAFF.

The chain has TRBV6-6 and TRBJ2-1; D might be TRBD2 (7 bases). The V end was cut by 6 bases, the J end by 9 bases, with 15 bases between. Germline-derived CDR1 and CDR2 are MNHNY and SVGAGI (reference sequence). CDR3 length: 13 amino acids. CDR3 residues: CASRKGGGGEQFF. The CDR3 region has the DNA TGTGCCAGCAGGAAGGGAGGGGGAGGTGAGCAGTTCTTC.

This clone was observed a single time. The junction departs from the called germline gene at one end, perhaps through a read error. V is TRBV2 and J is TRBJ2-4; 9 nucleotides agree with TRBD1. CDR3 length equals 11 residues. Germline V gene sequence: CDR1 SNHLY, CDR2 FYNNEI. The CDR3 here is CASRRDRDAEF. In DNA, the CDR3 is TGTGCCAGCAGGAGGGACAGGGATGCAGAATTC.

This clone was detected only once. A junction boundary mismatches the germline segment, possibly from a read error. Other nucleotide sequences from this sample produce the same CDR3. V is TRBV7-7 and J is TRBJ2-5; the D gene is possibly TRBD2 (5 bases). CDR3 length: 13 residues. Germline V gene sequence: CDR1 SSHAT, CDR2 FNYEAQ (reference sequence). The CDR3 coding sequence is TGTGCTAGCAGCCCGGGATGGAGGGAGACCCAGTACTTC. Its protein product is CASSPGWRETQYF.

This clone was seen a handful of times. V is TRBV9 and J is TRBJ2-7, with no clear D. Germline-derived CDR1 and CDR2 are SGDLS and YYNGEE. Deletions cut 0 bases from V and 1 base from J, with 8 bases between. The CDR3 is 14 residues long. The chain's CDR3 is CASSVGLESYEQYF. CDR3 in DNA: TGTGCCAGCAGCGTAGGACTGGAGTCCTACGAGCAGTACTTC.